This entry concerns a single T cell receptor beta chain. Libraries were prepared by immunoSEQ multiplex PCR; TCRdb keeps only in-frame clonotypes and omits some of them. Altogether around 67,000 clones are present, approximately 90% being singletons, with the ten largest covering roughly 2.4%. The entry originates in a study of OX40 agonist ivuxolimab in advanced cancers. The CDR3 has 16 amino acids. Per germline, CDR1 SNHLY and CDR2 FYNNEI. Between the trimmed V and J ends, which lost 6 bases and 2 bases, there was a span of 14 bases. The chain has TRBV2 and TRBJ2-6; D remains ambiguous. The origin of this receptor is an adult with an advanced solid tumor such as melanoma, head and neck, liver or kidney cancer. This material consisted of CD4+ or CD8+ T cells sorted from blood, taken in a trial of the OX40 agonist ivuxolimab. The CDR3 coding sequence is TGTGCCAGCAGGGAGCTGAGGCGTACTGGGGCCAACGTCCTGACTTTC. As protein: CASRELRRTGANVLTF. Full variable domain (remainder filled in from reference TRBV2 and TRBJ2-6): EPEVTQTPSHQVTQMGQEVILRCVPISNHLYFYWYRQILGQKVEFLVSFYNNEISEKSEIFDDQFSVERPDGSNFTLKIRSTKLEDSAMYFCASRELRRTGANVLTFGAGSRLTVL.